This record covers a single T cell receptor beta chain. The antigen is not known. Assay: immunoSEQ multiplex PCR; the TCRdb copy retains only in-frame clones and omits some. The sample carries tens of thousands of clones, 85% to 90% recorded once. After removal of 2 bases from V and 6 bases from J, the junction contained 6 bases not matched to a gene. Germline assignment: CDR1 MDHEN and CDR2 SYDVKM. The CDR3 totals 15 residues. This record comes from a study of OX40 agonist ivuxolimab in advanced cancers. Findings and caveats of the study: CD8+ T cells were the subset that, on average, had more expanded clones than CD4+. Dose levels from 0.1 to 3.0 mg/kg saw CD4+ and CD8+ blood T cells expand clonally by week 6. Low normalized T-cell clonal expansion was also seen in some nonresponders.

The sample consisted of CD4+ or CD8+ T cells sorted from blood, taken in a trial of the OX40 agonist ivuxolimab. The sequence derives from an adult with an advanced solid tumor such as melanoma, head and neck, liver or kidney cancer. The chain links TRBV28 to TRBJ2-2; TRBD1 matches at 7 bases. CDR3 in amino acids: CASSLPPQGAGELFF. CDR3 DNA sequence: TGTGCCAGCAGTTTACCCCCGCAGGGGGCCGGGGAGCTGTTTTTT. Full variable domain (outside the CDR3, taken from reference TRBV28 and TRBJ2-2): DVKVTQSSRYLVKRTGEKVFLECVQDMDHENMFWYRQDPGLGLRLIYFSYDVKMKEKGDIPEGYSVSREKKERFSLILESASTNQTSMYLCASSLPPQGAGELFFGEGSRLTVL.